The 26 T cell receptor beta chains presented below share a single source sample, sequenced in a study of long-term antiretroviral therapy in people with HIV. Sequencing relied on immunoSEQ assay v3.0, run at survey level. Data came from immunoSEQ multiplex PCR; TCRdb stores just in-frame clones and leaves some out. This sample carries 26,000 or so clones, around 83% of them seen once, and the ten largest clones take roughly 5%. Sequenced here: unsorted PBMCs, sampled 3 years after starting antiretroviral therapy. The receptors were gathered from a young man with HIV.

The chain recombines TRBV7-3 with TRBJ2-5; D is undetermined. Germline CDR1 SGHTA, CDR2 FQGTGA. The CDR3 sequence is 13 residues long. V was clipped by 5 bases and J by 10 bases, with 17 bases between them. The CDR3 spells CASSQVRASVQYF. The CDR3 DNA sequence: TGTGCCAGCAGCCAGGTCCGGGCTTCGGTCCAGTACTTC.

The gene calls are TRBV19 and TRBJ1-1, with D possibly TRBD1 on 6 matching bases. V was pared by 6 bases and J by 11 bases, with 25 bases between. This CDR3 has 15 amino acids. Germline V gene data show CDR1 as LNHDA and CDR2 as SQIVND (reference sequence). The CDR3 here is CASRESGQNYKDAFF. The CDR3 DNA sequence: TGTGCCAGTAGAGAATCCGGACAGAATTATAAGGATGCTTTCTTT.

V gene TRBV9 combines with J gene TRBJ2-4; no reliable D call. CDR3 size: 16 residues. Germline CDR1 is SGDLS and CDR2 is YYNGEE. The V gene lost 3 bases and the J gene lost 0 bases, with 13 bases spanning the gap. CDR3 protein: CASSADSPLAKNIQYF. CDR3 nucleotide sequence: TGTGCCAGCAGCGCTGATAGCCCCCTAGCCAAAAACATTCAGTACTTC.

The CDR3 spells CAWSLSGSATDTQYF. DNA for the CDR3: TGTGCCTGGAGCCTTAGCGGCTCGGCCACAGATACGCAGTATTTT. The chain links TRBV30 to TRBJ2-3; perhaps TRBD2 as D (6 bases). Per germline, CDR1 GTSNPN and CDR2 SVGIG (reference sequence). The CDR3 contains 15 residues. Trimming stripped 3 bases from V and 2 bases from J, with 15 bases between.

The chain employs TRBV2 and TRBJ1-3; D perhaps matches TRBD1 (5 bases). CDR1 and CDR2 (germline): SNHLY, FYNNEI. This CDR3 is 14 amino acids long. V lost 10 bases, J lost 3 bases, and 16 bases lay in between. This CDR3 reads CAIRNQGVGNTIYF. CDR3 in DNA: TGTGCCATCCGGAACCAGGGTGTTGGAAACACCATATATTTT.

The chain joins TRBV5-1 to TRBJ2-2, with 8 positions matching TRBD2. V gave up 0 bases and J gave up 5 bases; unmatched junction bases: 6. The length of the CDR3 is 16 residues. In germline, CDR1 is SGHRS, CDR2 YFSETQ. The CDR3 nucleotides are TGCGCCAGCAGCTTGGGGAATAGCGGGGATACCGGGGAGCTGTTTTTT. Its translation is CASSLGNSGDTGELFF. Complete variable domain (other parts from reference TRBV5-1 and TRBJ2-2): KAGVTQTPRYLIKTRGQQVTLSCSPISGHRSVSWYQQTPGQGLQFLFEYFSETQRNKGNFPGRFSGRQFSNSRSEMNVSTLELGDSALYLCASSLGNSGDTGELFFGEGSRLTVL.

The chain combines TRBV6-1 with TRBJ2-3; 9 positions match TRBD1. CDR1 and CDR2 from the germline V gene are MNHNS and SASEGT. This CDR3 has 15 residues. J was trimmed by 5 bases and V by 7 bases; bases with no gene match: 10. CDR3 in amino acids: CASTDYKDRGDTQYF. The CDR3 bases are TGTGCCAGCACCGATTACAAGGACAGGGGAGATACGCAGTATTTT.

The rearrangement uses TRBV5-1 and TRBJ2-3, with 8 bases lining up with TRBD1. CDR1 and CDR2 (germline): SGHRS, YFSETQ. J was trimmed by 1 base and V by 4 bases; bases with no gene match: 8. The CDR3 length is 16 residues. This chain's CDR3 is CASSDDRGYGTDTQYF. Here the CDR3 DNA reads TGCGCCAGCAGCGATGACAGGGGTTACGGCACAGATACGCAGTATTTT.

This clone was observed a few times. The chain links TRBV5-1 to TRBJ1-6; 10 positions match TRBD1. This CDR3 contains 16 residues. Germline V gene data show CDR1 as SGHRS and CDR2 as YFSETQ. Trimming at V came to 0 bases and at J to 8 bases, leaving 5 bases not matched to a gene. The CDR3 is CASSLETGGKDSPLHF. In DNA form, the CDR3 reads TGCGCCAGCAGCTTGGAGACAGGGGGCAAAGATTCACCCCTCCACTTT.

This chain uses TRBV6-6 with TRBJ1-5, with a possible D match to TRBD1 (5 bases). The CDR3 totals 15 residues. In germline, CDR1 is MNHNY, CDR2 SVGAGI (reference sequence). Trimming left V 6 bases short and J 2 bases short, with 14 bases between. CDR3 sequence: CASRSQGEGNQPQHF. CDR3 sequence (DNA): TGTGCCAGCAGATCGCAGGGTGAGGGCAATCAGCCCCAGCATTTT.

The CDR3 bases are TGTGCCAGCAGGATCGGACAGTTCAATCAGCCCCAGCATTTT. Protein: CASRIGQFNQPQHF. The V and J genes are TRBV6-5 and TRBJ1-5, with D possibly matching TRBD1 (6 bases). Germline V gene lookup returns CDR1 MNHEY and CDR2 SVGAGI. V was pared by 6 bases and J by 3 bases, with 12 bases between. The CDR3 sequence is 14 residues long.

This rearrangement joins TRBV7-9 to TRBJ2-5; D might be TRBD1 (6 bases). V lost 1 base and J 2 bases, leaving 11 bases between the germline ends. CDR3 length: 15 amino acids. The V gene's germline CDR1 is SEHNR and CDR2 FQNEAQ (reference sequence). For the CDR3, the DNA is TGTGCCAGCAGCTTAGAAGGGACACTACAAGAGACCCAGTACTTC. It is translated as CASSLEGTLQETQYF.

The genes are TRBV6-1 and TRBJ1-5; D not resolved. This CDR3 is 13 amino acids long. Trimming stripped 2 bases from V and 5 bases from J, with 7 bases between. Germline CDR1 and CDR2: MNHNS and SASEGT. This CDR3 reads CASSESGDQPQHF. The DNA for the CDR3 is TGTGCCAGCAGTGAATCCGGGGATCAGCCCCAGCATTTT.

This chain uses TRBV29-1 with TRBJ1-2; D may be TRBD1 (5 bases). This CDR3 has 12 residues. Germline values: CDR1 SQVTM, CDR2 ANQGSEA. V was clipped by 6 bases and J by 5 bases, with 13 bases between them. The chain's CDR3 is CSVAGTAYGYTF. The DNA of the CDR3 is TGCAGCGTAGCCGGGACGGCATATGGCTACACCTTC.

The V call is TRBV5-1, the J call TRBJ2-5; no clear D gene. Trimming pared 5 bases from V and 5 bases from J, leaving 19 bases between. Germline CDR1 is SGHRS and CDR2 is YFSETQ. The length of the CDR3 is 15 residues. CDR3 DNA: TGCGCCAGCAGTCACCCTAGGAGCTACGGGGAGACCCAGTACTTC. It specifies CASSHPRSYGETQYF. The variable domain in full, with the rest retrieved from reference TRBV5-1 and TRBJ2-5, is KAGVTQTPRYLIKTRGQQVTLSCSPISGHRSVSWYQQTPGQGLQFLFEYFSETQRNKGNFPGRFSGRQFSNSRSEMNVSTLELGDSALYLCASSHPRSYGETQYFGPGTRLLVL.

The chain combines TRBV10-3 with TRBJ1-1; no reliable D call. The length of the CDR3 is 12 residues. Deletions cut 9 bases from V and 2 bases from J, with 10 bases between. CDR1 and CDR2 (germline): ENHRY, SYGVKD. The DNA of the CDR3 is TGTGCCATTGCGGACGTTAACACTGAAGCTTTCTTT. This encodes CAIADVNTEAFF.

This clone has more than one count but fewer than ten. The chain has TRBV2 and TRBJ2-5, with D perhaps matching TRBD1 (6 bases). V gave up 5 bases and J gave up 5 bases, with 24 bases separating them. CDR1 SNHLY and CDR2 FYNNEI come from the germline V gene. CDR3 length: 17 amino acids. The CDR3 nucleotides are TGTGCCAGCAGTAAGAGCCGGGGTGAGGGGGTCGGGGAGACCCAGTACTTC. Its protein is CASSKSRGEGVGETQYF.

The chain employs TRBV5-1 and TRBJ2-3; a possible D gene is TRBD2 (5 bases). The V end lost 5 bases, the J end lost 0 bases, and 13 bases lay between the germline ends. Germline V CDR1 and CDR2: SGHRS, YFSETQ. The CDR3 extends over 15 amino acids. CDR3 loop: CASSWRSPSTDTQYF. For the CDR3, the DNA is TGCGCCAGCAGTTGGAGGTCACCTAGCACAGATACGCAGTATTTT.

V is TRBV5-4 and J is TRBJ1-2; D unresolved. CDR3 length: 10 amino acids. V gave up 1 base and J gave up 12 bases, with 7 bases separating them. Germline V lookup: CDR1 SGHNT, CDR2 YYREEE (reference sequence). The CDR3 protein is CASSLSSHTF. CDR3 DNA sequence: TGTGCCAGCAGCTTGTCATCCCACACCTTC.

The chain uses TRBV6-5 and TRBJ1-2, with a tentative D call TRBD1 (6 bases). The CDR3 totals 11 residues. Germline lookup yields CDR1 MNHEY and CDR2 SVGAGI. V lost 6 bases, J lost 8 bases, and 10 bases lay in between. The chain's CDR3 is CASSFRGGYTF. The CDR3 DNA is TGTGCCAGCAGCTTCAGGGGAGGCTACACCTTC.

This clone has a single count. The V gene is TRBV11-2, the J gene TRBJ2-2; D remains unclear. CDR3 length equals 13 residues. Germline CDR1 and CDR2: SGHAT and FQNNGV. The germline V and J ends were trimmed by 1 base and 5 bases, with 5 bases remaining between them. In nucleotides, the CDR3 is TGTGCCAGCAGCTTAGTCGCTACCGGGGAGCTGTTTTTT. It encodes CASSLVATGELFF.

The rearrangement uses TRBV2 and TRBJ1-4, with D uncertain. The ends were cut back, 6 bases at V and 7 bases at J, with 27 bases in the middle. The germline gives CDR1 SNHLY, CDR2 FYNNEI. The length of the CDR3 is 18 residues. The DNA for the CDR3 is TGTGCCAGCAGCGGCAGAATGAAGGGAGTGGGGATCGGTGAAAAACTGTTTTTT. Encoded protein: CASSGRMKGVGIGEKLFF.

This clone was recorded only once. The chain employs TRBV9 and TRBJ2-3; D gene uncertain. V lost 3 bases and J lost 6, with 8 bases in between. Germline values: CDR1 SGDLS, CDR2 YYNGEE. CDR3 size: 12 residues. The CDR3 protein is CASSDLGDTQYF. CDR3 nucleotides: TGTGCCAGCAGCGACCTTGGGGATACGCAGTATTTT.

The V and J genes are TRBV6-5 and TRBJ1-2, with 7 bases matching TRBD1. V shed 6 bases, J shed 12 bases, and the junction held 7 bases outside the gene matches. Germline CDR1 and CDR2: MNHEY and SVGAGI. The CDR3 has 11 residues. CDR3 in DNA: TGTGCCAGCAGCAACGACAGGGTCAACACCTTC. This codes for CASSNDRVNTF.

The chain is built from TRBV28 and TRBJ1-5, with 8 positions matching TRBD1. This CDR3 spans 15 amino acids. Trimming removed 2 bases from V and 5 bases from J; junction bases left unmatched: 5. The germline CDR1 and CDR2 sequences are MDHEN and SYDVKM. The CDR3 protein is CASSLSGQGDQPQHF. For the CDR3, the DNA is TGTGCCAGCAGTTTAAGTGGACAGGGAGATCAGCCCCAGCATTTT. Filled out from reference TRBV28 and TRBJ1-5, the complete variable domain reads DVKVTQSSRYLVKRTGEKVFLECVQDMDHENMFWYRQDPGLGLRLIYFSYDVKMKEKGDIPEGYSVSREKKERFSLILESASTNQTSMYLCASSLSGQGDQPQHFGDGTRLSIL.

This sequence joins TRBV6-5 and TRBJ2-5; TRBD2 matches 7 bases. CDR1 is MNHEY and CDR2 is SVGAGI in the germline V gene. After removal of 2 bases from V and 2 bases from J, the junction contained 8 bases not matched to a gene. This CDR3 is 16 amino acids long. CDR3 nucleotides: TGTGCCAGCAGTTACCGCCCCCGGGACTATCAAGAGACCCAGTACTTC. Its protein is CASSYRPRDYQETQYF.